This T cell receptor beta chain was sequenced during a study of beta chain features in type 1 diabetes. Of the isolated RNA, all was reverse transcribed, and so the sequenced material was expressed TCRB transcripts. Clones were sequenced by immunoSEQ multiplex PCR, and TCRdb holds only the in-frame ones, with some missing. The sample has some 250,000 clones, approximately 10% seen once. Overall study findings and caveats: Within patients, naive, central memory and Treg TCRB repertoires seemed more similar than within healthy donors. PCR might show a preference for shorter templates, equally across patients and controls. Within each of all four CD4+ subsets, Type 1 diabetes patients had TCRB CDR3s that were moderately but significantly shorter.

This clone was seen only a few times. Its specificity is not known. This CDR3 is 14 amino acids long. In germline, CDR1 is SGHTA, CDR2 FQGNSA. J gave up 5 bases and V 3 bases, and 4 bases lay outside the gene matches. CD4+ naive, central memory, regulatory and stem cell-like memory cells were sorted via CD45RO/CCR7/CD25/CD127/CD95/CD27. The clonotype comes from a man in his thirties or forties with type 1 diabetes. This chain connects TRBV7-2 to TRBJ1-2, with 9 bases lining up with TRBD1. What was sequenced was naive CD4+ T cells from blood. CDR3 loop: CASSFNRGQYGYTF. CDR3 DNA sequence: TGTGCCAGCAGCTTTAACAGGGGGCAGTATGGCTACACCTTC.